The source of this T cell receptor (beta chain) is a study of shared clonotypes between healthy human individuals. The overall study: Each donor contributed plates that comprised three CD4 naive, three CD4 memory, two CD8 naive and one CD8 memory. Study-wide results and caveats: Estimated richness values were generally larger in naive subsets than in memory subsets. Naive CD4 clonotypes overlapped across a few donors at 4.5% to 5.5%. Sampling was confined to blood; repertoires within tissues likely differ.

V lost 3 bases, J lost 12 bases, and 7 bases stayed unmatched. The germline CDR1 and CDR2 sequences are MDHEN and SYDVKM. The length of the CDR3 is 13 residues. Naive CD8 cells were CD45RO-negative, positively selected for CCR7, excluding terminally differentiated effector memory CD45RA+ cells. Sequencing used immunoSEQ multiplex PCR; TCRdb keeps in-frame clones, though not all of them. The sample has about 600,000 clones, 95% to 96% seen once. Only one count was recorded for this clone. Antigen unknown. The chain uses TRBV28 and TRBJ2-1; TRBD2 aligns across 8 bases. The origin of this receptor is a young woman in good health. The specimen sequenced was naive CD8+ T cells sorted from blood. The CDR3 protein is CASSFVPSGPQFF. DNA of the CDR3: TGTGCCAGCAGTTTTGTCCCTAGCGGGCCGCAGTTCTTC. Supplemented by reference TRBV28 and TRBJ2-1, the full variable domain reads DVKVTQSSRYLVKRTGEKVFLECVQDMDHENMFWYRQDPGLGLRLIYFSYDVKMKEKGDIPEGYSVSREKKERFSLILESASTNQTSMYLCASSFVPSGPQFFGPGTRLTVL.